This record looks at one T cell receptor beta chain sequence and its context. An input of about 0.5 to 1 ug of RNA was subjected to reverse transcription using random hexamers. Amplification of TCR beta CDR3 across 54 Vbeta and 13 Jbeta was performed with immunoSEQ multiplex PCR. TCRdb processed the immunoSEQ multiplex PCR reads anew with MiXCR; each CDR3 protein has one entry. The repertoire includes some 260,000 distinct CDR3 sequences, over 85% of them detected once, and less than 0.075% sits in the top ten. Through negative isolation, CD4+ and CD8+ T cells were obtained, while TEMRA cells were enriched using FACS. This specimen belongs to a study of CD8 T cells in Susac syndrome. Germline values: CDR1 DFQATT, CDR2 SNEGSKA (reference sequence). Trimming took 1 base from V and 0 from J; bases not matched to a gene: 15. The CDR3 spans 18 residues.

V is TRBV20-1 and J is TRBJ2-7; TRBD2 aligns across 7 bases. Material: CD4+ T cells from PBMCs. This TCR came from a human donor with multiple sclerosis. CDR3 protein: CSARVPPVLGGSSYEQYF. The CDR3 bases are TGCAGTGCTAGAGTTCCCCCGGTGTTGGGGGGGTCCTCCTACGAGCAGTACTTC.